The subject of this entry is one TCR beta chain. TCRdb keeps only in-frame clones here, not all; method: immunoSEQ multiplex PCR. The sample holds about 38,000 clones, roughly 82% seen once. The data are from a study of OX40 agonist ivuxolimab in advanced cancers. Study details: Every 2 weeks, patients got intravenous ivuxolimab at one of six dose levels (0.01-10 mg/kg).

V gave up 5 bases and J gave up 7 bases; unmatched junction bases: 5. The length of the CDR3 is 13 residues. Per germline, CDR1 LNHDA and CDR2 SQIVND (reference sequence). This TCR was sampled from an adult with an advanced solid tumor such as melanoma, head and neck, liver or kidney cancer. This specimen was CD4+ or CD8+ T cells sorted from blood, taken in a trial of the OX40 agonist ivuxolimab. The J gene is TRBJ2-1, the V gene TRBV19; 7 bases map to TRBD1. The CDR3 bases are TGTGCCAGTAGTCTCAGACAGGGTAATGAGCAGTTCTTC. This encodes CASSLRQGNEQFF. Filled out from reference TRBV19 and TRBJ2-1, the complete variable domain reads DGGITQSPKYLFRKEGQNVTLSCEQNLNHDAMYWYRQDPGQGLRLIYYSQIVNDFQKGDIAEGYSVSREKKESFPLTVTSAQKNPTAFYLCASSLRQGNEQFFGPGTRLTVL.